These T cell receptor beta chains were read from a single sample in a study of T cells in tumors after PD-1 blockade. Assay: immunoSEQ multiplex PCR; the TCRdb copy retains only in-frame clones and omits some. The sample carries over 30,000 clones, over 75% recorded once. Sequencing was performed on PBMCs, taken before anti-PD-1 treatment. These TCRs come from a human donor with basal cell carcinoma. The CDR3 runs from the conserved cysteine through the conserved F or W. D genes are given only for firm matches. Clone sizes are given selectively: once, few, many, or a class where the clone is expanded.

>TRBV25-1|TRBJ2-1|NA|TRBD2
CASSVTSGRANEQFF
TGTGCCAGCAGTGTGACTAGCGGGAGGGCCAATGAGCAGTTCTTC
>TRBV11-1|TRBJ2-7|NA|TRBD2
CASSLTSGGDPYEQYF
TGTGCCAGCAGCTTGACTAGCGGGGGGGACCCCTACGAGCAGTACTTC
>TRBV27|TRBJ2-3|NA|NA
CASSPPGLSGTDTQYF
TGTGCCAGCAGCCCCCCGGGGCTCTCTGGCACAGATACGCAGTATTTT
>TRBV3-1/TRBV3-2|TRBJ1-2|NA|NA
CASSPAGGNYGYTF
TGTGCCAGCAGCCCGGCGGGCGGAAACTATGGCTACACCTTC
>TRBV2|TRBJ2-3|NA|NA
CASSPGASIDTRYF
TGTGCCAGCAGCCCCGGCGCTAGCATTGATACGCGGTATTTT
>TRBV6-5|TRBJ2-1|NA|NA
CASTSPGWEILF
TGTGCCAGCACTTCCCCCGGCTGGGAGATCCTCTTC
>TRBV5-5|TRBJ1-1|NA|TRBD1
CASSPARGQSVNTQAFF
TGTGCCAGCAGCCCAGCGCGGGGACAGTCAGTTAACACTCAAGCTTTCTTT
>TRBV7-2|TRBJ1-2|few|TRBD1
CASSFRDRAYYGYTF
TGTGCCAGCAGCTTCCGGGACAGAGCGTACTATGGCTACACCTTC
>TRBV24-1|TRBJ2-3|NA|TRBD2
CATSDPRLAGVVIDTQYF
TGTGCCACCAGTGACCCTAGACTAGCGGGAGTGGTGATAGATACGCAGTATTTT
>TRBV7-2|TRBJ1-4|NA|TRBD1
CASSPGTGTATNEKLFF
TGTGCCAGCAGTCCCGGGACAGGGACCGCAACTAATGAAAAACTGTTTTTT
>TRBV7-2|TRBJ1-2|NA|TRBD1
CASSLGKQGNYGYTF
TGTGCCAGCAGCTTAGGAAAACAGGGGAACTATGGCTACACCTTC
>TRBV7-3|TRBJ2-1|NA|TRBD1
CASSNRTGGSNEQFF
TGTGCCAGCAGCAACCGGACAGGGGGAAGCAATGAGCAGTTCTTC
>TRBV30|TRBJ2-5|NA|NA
CAWNQGGQFGETQYF
TGTGCCTGGAATCAGGGCGGGCAGTTCGGAGAGACCCAGTACTTC
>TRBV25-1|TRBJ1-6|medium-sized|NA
CASRLDRDNSPLHF
TGTGCCAGCAGACTCGACAGAGACAATTCACCCCTCCACTTT
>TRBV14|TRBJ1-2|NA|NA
CASSQGLTGLYGYTF
TGTGCCAGCAGCCAAGGTTTGACAGGCCTCTATGGCTACACCTTC
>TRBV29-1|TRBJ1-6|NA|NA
CSAGGPSPLHF
TGCAGCGCTGGGGGCCCGTCACCCCTCCACTTT
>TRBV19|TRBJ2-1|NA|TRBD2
CASSGRGTSGANEQFF
TGTGCCAGTAGTGGTCGAGGGACTAGCGGGGCGAATGAGCAGTTCTTC
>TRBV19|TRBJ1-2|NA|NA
CASSLGGSGGYTF
TGTGCCAGTAGTCTAGGGGGAAGCGGAGGCTACACCTTC
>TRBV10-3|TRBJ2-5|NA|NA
CAISESYSGEETQYF
TGTGCCATCAGTGAGTCTTATTCTGGTGAGGAGACCCAGTACTTC
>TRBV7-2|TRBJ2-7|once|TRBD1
CASSFSGGSNEQYF
TGTGCCAGCAGCTTCTCAGGGGGCTCCAACGAGCAGTACTTC
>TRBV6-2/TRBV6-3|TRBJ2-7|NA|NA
CASSQDREQYF
TGTGCCAGCAGTCAGGACAGAGAGCAGTACTTC
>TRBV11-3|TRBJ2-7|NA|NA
CASSSTTDSYEQYF
TGTGCCAGCAGTTCGACGACAGATTCCTACGAGCAGTACTTC
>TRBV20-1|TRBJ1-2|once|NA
CSAPGRDGYTF
TGCAGTGCTCCAGGGAGAGATGGCTACACCTTC
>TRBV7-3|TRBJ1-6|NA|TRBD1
CASSWKGQNNSPLHF
TGTGCCAGCAGCTGGAAGGGACAGAATAATTCACCCCTCCACTTT
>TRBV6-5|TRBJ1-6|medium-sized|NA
CASSTGSESRSPLHF
TGTGCCAGCAGCACAGGGAGTGAGTCTCGGTCACCCCTCCACTTT
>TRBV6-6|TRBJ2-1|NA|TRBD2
CASRPSGSKTYNEQFF
TGTGCCAGCAGGCCCAGCGGGAGCAAAACATACAATGAGCAGTTCTTC
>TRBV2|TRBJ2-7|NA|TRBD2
CATTSGHEQYF
TGTGCCACGACTAGCGGGCACGAGCAGTACTTC
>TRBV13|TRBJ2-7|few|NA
CASSFGLGGYEQYF
TGTGCCAGCAGCTTTGGCCTTGGGGGTTACGAGCAGTACTTC
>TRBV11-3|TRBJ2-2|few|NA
CASSLGQNTGELFF
TGTGCCAGCAGCTTAGGACAGAACACCGGGGAGCTGTTTTTT
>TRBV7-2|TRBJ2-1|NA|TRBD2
CASSWSGTFNSYNEQFF
TGTGCCAGCAGCTGGAGCGGGACTTTCAACTCCTACAATGAGCAGTTCTTC
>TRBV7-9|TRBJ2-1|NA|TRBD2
CASSSTSGRAYNEQFF
TGTGCCAGCAGCTCGACTAGCGGGAGGGCTTATAATGAGCAGTTCTTC
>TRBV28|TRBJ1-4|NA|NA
CASSLDGGNEKLFF
TGTGCCAGCAGTTTAGATGGAGGTAATGAAAAACTGTTTTTT
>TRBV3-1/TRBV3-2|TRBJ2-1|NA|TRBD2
CASSQDRRQAGLAGGYEQFF
TGTGCCAGCAGCCAAGACCGGAGACAGGCCGGACTAGCGGGAGGCTATGAGCAGTTCTTC
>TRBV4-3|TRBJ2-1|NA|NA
CASSQVVGVYNEQFF
TGCGCCAGCAGCCAAGTGGTAGGGGTATACAATGAGCAGTTCTTC
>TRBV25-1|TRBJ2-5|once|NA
CASSDPGRVKETQYF
TGTGCCAGCAGTGACCCCGGCCGAGTAAAAGAGACCCAGTACTTC
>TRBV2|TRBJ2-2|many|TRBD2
CASRKGGLAVSGELFF
TGTGCCAGCAGGAAAGGGGGACTAGCGGTATCCGGGGAGCTGTTTTTT
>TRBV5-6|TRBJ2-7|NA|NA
CASSWDEGTAEQYF
TGTGCCAGCAGCTGGGACGAGGGAACTGCGGAGCAGTACTTC
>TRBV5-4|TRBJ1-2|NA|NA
CASSIRDFNYGYTF
TGTGCCAGCAGCATTAGGGACTTTAACTATGGCTACACCTTC
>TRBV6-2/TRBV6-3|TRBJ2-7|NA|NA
CASSFRYEQYF
TGTGCCAGCAGTTTCCGTTACGAGCAGTACTTC
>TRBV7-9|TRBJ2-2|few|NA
CASSLGRRQVDTGELFF
TGTGCCAGCAGCTTAGGGCGCCGGCAAGTGGACACCGGGGAGCTGTTTTTT
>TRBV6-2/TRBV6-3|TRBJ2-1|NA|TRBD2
CASSPWLAGHNEQFF
TGTGCCAGCAGTCCGTGGCTAGCGGGCCACAATGAGCAGTTCTTC
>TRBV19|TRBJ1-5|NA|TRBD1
CASSIRQGARNQPQHF
TGTGCCAGTAGTATCAGACAGGGGGCGCGGAATCAGCCCCAGCATTTT
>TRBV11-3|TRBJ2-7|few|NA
CASSPGLQDYEQYF
TGTGCCAGCAGCCCGGGACTTCAAGATTACGAGCAGTACTTC
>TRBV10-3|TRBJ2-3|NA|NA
CAIKEASTDTQYF
TGTGCCATCAAGGAAGCGAGCACAGATACGCAGTATTTT
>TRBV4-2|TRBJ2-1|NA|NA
CASRSDGTETYNEQFF
TGTGCCAGCAGATCAGACGGGACCGAGACCTACAATGAGCAGTTCTTC
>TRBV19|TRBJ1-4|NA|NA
CASSENRVRREKLFF
TGTGCCAGTAGTGAAAACAGGGTGAGAAGGGAAAAACTGTTTTTT
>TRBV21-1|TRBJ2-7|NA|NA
CASSSMTTCSSYEQYF
TGTGCCAGCAGCTCAATGACGACTTGCTCCTCCTACGAGCAGTACTTC
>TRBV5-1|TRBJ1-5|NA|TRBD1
CASSAGGRGNQPQHF
TGCGCCAGCAGTGCAGGGGGCAGAGGCAATCAGCCCCAGCATTTT
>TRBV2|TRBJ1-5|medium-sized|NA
CASSAGRGGNQPQHF
TGTGCCAGCAGCGCCGGGAGGGGGGGCAATCAGCCCCAGCATTTT
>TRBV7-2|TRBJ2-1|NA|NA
CASSPIVGAHRNEQFF
TGTGCCAGCAGCCCAATAGTCGGAGCTCATAGAAATGAGCAGTTCTTC
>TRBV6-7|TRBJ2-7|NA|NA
CASSYRRDRYFNVYEQYF
TGTGCCAGCAGTTACAGGAGGGATCGGTATTTCAATGTCTACGAGCAGTACTTC
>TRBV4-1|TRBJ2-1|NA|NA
CASSQGTGEQFF
TGCGCCAGCAGCCAAGGAACGGGGGAGCAGTTCTTC